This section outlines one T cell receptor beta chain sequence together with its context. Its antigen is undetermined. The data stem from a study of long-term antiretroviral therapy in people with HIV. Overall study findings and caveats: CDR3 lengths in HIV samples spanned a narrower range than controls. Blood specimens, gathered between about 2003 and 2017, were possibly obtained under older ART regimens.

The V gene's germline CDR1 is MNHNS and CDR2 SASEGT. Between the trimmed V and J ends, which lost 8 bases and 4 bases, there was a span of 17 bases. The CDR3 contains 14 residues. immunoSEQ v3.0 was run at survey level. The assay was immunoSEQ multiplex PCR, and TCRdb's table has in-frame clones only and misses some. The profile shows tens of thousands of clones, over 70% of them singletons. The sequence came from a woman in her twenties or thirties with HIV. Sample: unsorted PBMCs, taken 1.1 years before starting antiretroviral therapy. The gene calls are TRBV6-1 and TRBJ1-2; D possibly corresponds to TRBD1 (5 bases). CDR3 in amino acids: CASQTGRLTYGYTF. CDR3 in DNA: TGTGCCAGCCAAACGGGACGTTTGACCTATGGCTACACCTTC.